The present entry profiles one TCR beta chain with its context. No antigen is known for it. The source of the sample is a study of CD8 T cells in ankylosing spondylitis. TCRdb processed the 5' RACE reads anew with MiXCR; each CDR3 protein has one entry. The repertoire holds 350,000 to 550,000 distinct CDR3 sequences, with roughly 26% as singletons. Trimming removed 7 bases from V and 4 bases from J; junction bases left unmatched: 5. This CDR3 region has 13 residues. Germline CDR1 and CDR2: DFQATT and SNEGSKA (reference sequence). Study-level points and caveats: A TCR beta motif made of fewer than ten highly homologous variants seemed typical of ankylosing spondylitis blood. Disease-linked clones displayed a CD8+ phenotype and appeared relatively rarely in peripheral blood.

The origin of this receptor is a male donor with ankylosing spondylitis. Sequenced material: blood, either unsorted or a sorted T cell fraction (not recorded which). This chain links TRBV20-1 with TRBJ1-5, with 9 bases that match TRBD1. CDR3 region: CSGTGVGNQPQHF. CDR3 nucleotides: TGCAGTGGGACAGGGGTCGGAAATCAGCCCCAGCATTTT.